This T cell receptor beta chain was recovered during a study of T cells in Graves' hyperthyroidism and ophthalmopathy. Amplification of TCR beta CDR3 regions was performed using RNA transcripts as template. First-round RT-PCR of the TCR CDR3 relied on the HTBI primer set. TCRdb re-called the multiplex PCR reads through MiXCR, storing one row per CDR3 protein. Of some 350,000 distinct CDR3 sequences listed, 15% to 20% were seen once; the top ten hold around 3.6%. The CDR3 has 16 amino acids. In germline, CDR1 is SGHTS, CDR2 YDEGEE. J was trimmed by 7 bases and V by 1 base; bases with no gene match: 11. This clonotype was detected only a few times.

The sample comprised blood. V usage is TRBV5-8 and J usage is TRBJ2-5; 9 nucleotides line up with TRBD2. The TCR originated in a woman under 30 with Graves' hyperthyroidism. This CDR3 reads CASSLRSGGLGGTQYF. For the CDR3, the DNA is TGTGCCAGCAGCTTGCGTAGCGGGGGCCTTGGGGGGACCCAGTACTTC.